Listed here is a single TCR beta chain. Antigen unknown. This specimen comes from a study of T cell responses to AZD1222 COVID-19 vaccine. TCRdb's copy holds only in-frame clones and misses some; the assay was immunoSEQ multiplex PCR. The data show over 140,000 clones, nearly 95% seen once. The germline CDR1 and CDR2 sequences are SQVTM and ANQGSEA. The CDR3 runs 12 residues. After removal of 3 bases from V and 5 bases from J, the junction contained 3 bases not matched to a gene. Findings of the study overall: Reports say nearly half of spike-specific TCRs go after unmutated variant regions. Baseline serology detected seropositivity in only six or seven AZD1222 recipients.

This receptor was identified in an adult who received the AZD1222 COVID-19 vaccine. This sequence joins TRBV29-1 and TRBJ1-1; 7 bases align to TRBD1. This sample comprised peripheral blood, obtained 28 days after the second AZD1222 dose. The DNA of the CDR3 is TGCAGCGTTGAGAGGGGGCGGACTGAAGCTTTCTTT. Its translation: CSVERGRTEAFF.